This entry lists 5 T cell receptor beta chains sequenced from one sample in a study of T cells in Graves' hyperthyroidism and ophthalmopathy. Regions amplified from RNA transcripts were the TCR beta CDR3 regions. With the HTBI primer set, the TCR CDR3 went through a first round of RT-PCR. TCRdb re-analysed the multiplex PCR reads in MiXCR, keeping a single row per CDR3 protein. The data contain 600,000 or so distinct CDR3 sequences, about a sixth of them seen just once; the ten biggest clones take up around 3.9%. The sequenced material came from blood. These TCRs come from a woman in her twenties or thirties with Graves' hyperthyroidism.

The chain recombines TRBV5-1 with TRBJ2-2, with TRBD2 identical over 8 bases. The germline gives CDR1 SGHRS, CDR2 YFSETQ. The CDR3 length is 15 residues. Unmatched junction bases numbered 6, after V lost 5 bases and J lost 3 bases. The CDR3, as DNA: TGCGCCAGCAGTTGGAGCGGGAGTGACACCGGGGAGCTGTTTTTT. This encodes CASSWSGSDTGELFF. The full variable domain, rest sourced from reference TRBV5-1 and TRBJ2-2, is KAGVTQTPRYLIKTRGQQVTLSCSPISGHRSVSWYQQTPGQGLQFLFEYFSETQRNKGNFPGRFSGRQFSNSRSEMNVSTLELGDSALYLCASSWSGSDTGELFFGEGSRLTVL.

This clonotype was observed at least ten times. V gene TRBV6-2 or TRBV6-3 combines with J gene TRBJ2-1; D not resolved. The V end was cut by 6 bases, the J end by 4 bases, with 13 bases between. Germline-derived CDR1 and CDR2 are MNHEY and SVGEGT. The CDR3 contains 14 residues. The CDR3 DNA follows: TGTGCCAGCAGAACGGTCTTAGTTTACAATGAGCAGTTCTTC. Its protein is CASRTVLVYNEQFF.

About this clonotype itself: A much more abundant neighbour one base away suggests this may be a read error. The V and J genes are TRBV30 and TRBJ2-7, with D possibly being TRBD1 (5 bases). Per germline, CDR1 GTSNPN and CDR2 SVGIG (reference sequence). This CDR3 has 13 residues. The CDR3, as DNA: TGTGCCTGGAGTTGGGCAGGGTCAGACGAGCACTACTTC. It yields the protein CAWSWAGSDEHYF.

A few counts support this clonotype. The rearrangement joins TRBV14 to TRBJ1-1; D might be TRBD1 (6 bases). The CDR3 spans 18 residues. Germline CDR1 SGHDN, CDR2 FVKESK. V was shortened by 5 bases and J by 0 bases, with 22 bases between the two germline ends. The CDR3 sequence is CASSYNRVRNWMNTEAFF. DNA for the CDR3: TGTGCCAGCAGCTACAACAGGGTGCGGAATTGGATGAACACTGAAGCTTTCTTT.

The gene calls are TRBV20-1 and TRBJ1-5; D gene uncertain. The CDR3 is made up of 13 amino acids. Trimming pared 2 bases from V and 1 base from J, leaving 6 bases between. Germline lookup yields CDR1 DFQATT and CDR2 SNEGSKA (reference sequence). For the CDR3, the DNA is TGCAGTGCTAGATTCGGGAGCAATCAGCCCCAGCATTTT. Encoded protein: CSARFGSNQPQHF.